Shown below are 23 T cell receptor beta chains from a single sample sequenced in a study of shared clonotypes between healthy human individuals. Repertoires were generated with immunoSEQ multiplex PCR, while TCRdb's copy carries only in-frame clones and drops some. The data show roughly 2.2 million clones, about nine tenths seen once. The sequencing sample was made of naive CD4+ T cells from PBMCs. Noted subset: CD45RA+ positively selected. The receptors were sampled from a man aged 18 to 35 in good health. Some clones in this sample may be carry-over from other donors' samples.

V is TRBV10-1 and J is TRBJ2-5; TRBD2 aligns across 7 bases. Unmatched junction bases numbered 2, after V lost 6 bases and J lost 1 base. CDR1 and CDR2 (germline): WNHNN, SYGVQD (reference sequence). The CDR3 totals 13 residues. The CDR3 DNA reads as TGCGCCAGCAGCAGGACTAGCCAAGAGACCCAGTACTTC. Amino acids: CASSRTSQETQYF.

The CDR3 sequence: CASNEIRASGSPDTQYF. CDR3 in DNA: TGTGCCAGCAACGAAATCCGGGCTAGCGGGAGTCCAGATACGCAGTATTTT. The V call is TRBV28, the J call TRBJ2-3, with 10 bases that match TRBD2. Per germline, CDR1 MDHEN and CDR2 SYDVKM. There are 17 residues in the CDR3. Unmatched junction bases numbered 14, after V lost 7 bases and J lost 4 bases.

CDR3 in amino acids: CASSSIGQGYGYTF. The CDR3 nucleotides are TGTGCCAGCAGTTCCATAGGACAGGGCTATGGCTACACCTTC. This chain uses TRBV6-5 with TRBJ1-2; 8 bases map to TRBD1. CDR1 and CDR2 from the germline V gene are MNHEY and SVGAGI. The CDR3 is made up of 14 amino acids. After removal of 4 bases from V and 4 bases from J, the junction contained 5 bases not matched to a gene.

The chain links TRBV18 to TRBJ1-4, with D possibly TRBD1 on 5 matching bases. The CDR3 length is 15 residues. V dropped 3 bases and J dropped 3 bases, with 11 bases sitting between them. Germline V gene sequence: CDR1 KGHSH, CDR2 LQKENI. The CDR3 region is CASSPAGTPNEKLFF. The DNA of the CDR3 is TGTGCCAGCTCACCGGCAGGGACCCCTAATGAAAAACTGTTTTTT.

This clone was seen only once. The V gene is TRBV28, the J gene TRBJ1-2, with D unclear. Trimming removed 1 base at V and 4 bases at J, with 13 bases between. The length of the CDR3 is 15 residues. Germline CDR1 and CDR2: MDHEN and SYDVKM. The CDR3 reads CASSLSRVLTYGYTF. Written as DNA, the CDR3 is TGTGCCAGCAGTTTATCCCGGGTCTTGACCTATGGCTACACCTTC.

The rearrangement uses TRBV9 and TRBJ2-7; TRBD2 aligns across 7 bases. This CDR3 has 14 residues. The trim removed 2 bases at V and 0 bases at J, leaving 2 bases unmatched. CDR1 SGDLS and CDR2 YYNGEE come from the germline V gene. CDR3 in amino acids: CASSVWDYSYEQYF. In DNA form, the CDR3 reads TGTGCCAGCAGCGTTTGGGACTACTCCTACGAGCAGTACTTC.

The V and J genes are TRBV6-1 and TRBJ2-2; D ambiguous. The CDR3 length is 15 residues. V was shortened by 3 bases and J by 1 base, with 9 bases between the two germline ends. The germline gives CDR1 MNHNS, CDR2 SASEGT. CDR3 amino acids: CASSDATRNTGELFF. In DNA, the CDR3 is TGTGCCAGCAGTGACGCGACCAGGAACACCGGGGAGCTGTTTTTT.

The genes are TRBV2 and TRBJ2-3, with D perhaps matching TRBD1 (6 bases). The germline V and J ends were trimmed by 5 bases and 0 bases, with 15 bases remaining between them. CDR3 size: 16 residues. Looked up from germline, CDR1 is SNHLY and CDR2 is FYNNEI. DNA of the CDR3: TGTGCCAGCAGTAAAGAAGGACAGAGAAGCACAGATACGCAGTATTTT. Encoded protein: CASSKEGQRSTDTQYF.

As regards this clone: One end of the junction is discordant with germline, which a read error may explain. The same CDR3 arises from other DNA sequences in this sample as well. V is TRBV5-1 and J is TRBJ1-2; D possibly corresponds to TRBD1 (5 bases). This CDR3 has 13 amino acids. Germline V lookup: CDR1 SGHRS, CDR2 YFSETQ. CDR3 sequence: CASSLLAGHGYTF. The CDR3 DNA is TGCGCTAGCAGCTTGCTGGCGGGGCACGGCTACACCTTC. Full variable domain (missing parts from reference TRBV5-1 and TRBJ1-2): KAGVTQTPRYLIKTRGQQVTLSCSPISGHRSVSWYQQTPGQGLQFLFEYFSETQRNKGNFPGRFSGRQFSNSRSEMNVSTLELGDSALYLCASSLLAGHGYTFGSGTRLTVV.

The rearrangement uses TRBV19 and TRBJ1-1, with D possibly being TRBD1 (5 bases). V dropped 1 base and J dropped 2 bases, with 14 bases sitting between them. The CDR3 runs 16 residues. Germline V gene lookup returns CDR1 LNHDA and CDR2 SQIVND (reference sequence). The CDR3 bases are TGTGCCAGTAGTATAGTGGGGGACTTTGAAAACACTGAAGCTTTCTTT. Protein product: CASSIVGDFENTEAFF. Combining the CDR3 with reference TRBV19 and TRBJ1-1 gives the whole variable domain DGGITQSPKYLFRKEGQNVTLSCEQNLNHDAMYWYRQDPGQGLRLIYYSQIVNDFQKGDIAEGYSVSREKKESFPLTVTSAQKNPTAFYLCASSIVGDFENTEAFFGQGTRLTVV.

The rearrangement joins TRBV2 to TRBJ1-3; TRBD1 agrees at 8 bases. V dropped 6 bases and J dropped 16; count of bases not matched to a gene: 14. CDR1 SNHLY and CDR2 FYNNEI come from the germline V gene. The CDR3 runs to 13 residues. In DNA, the CDR3 is TGTGCCAGCAGCGGACAGGGTTCTGGCCCTTGGTATTTT. Amino acid sequence: CASSGQGSGPWYF.

The chain uses TRBV9 and TRBJ1-2, with TRBD1 matching over 8 bases. Germline CDR1 SGDLS, CDR2 YYNGEE. The CDR3 contains 14 residues. Germline trimming cut 3 bases from V and 6 bases from J; bases unmatched to any gene: 7. CDR3 sequence (DNA): TGTGCCAGCAGCGCCCGAGGACAGGGAGATGGCTACACCTTC. Translating gives CASSARGQGDGYTF.

J is TRBJ2-4 and V is TRBV10-1; the match to TRBD2 covers 10 bases. The trim removed 9 bases at V and 6 bases at J, leaving 14 bases unmatched. The CDR3 runs to 16 residues. The germline V gene has CDR1 WNHNN and CDR2 SYGVQD (reference sequence). The CDR3 spells CARARLAGVRRNIQYF. In nucleotides, the CDR3 is TGCGCCAGGGCGCGGCTAGCGGGAGTCCGGAGAAACATTCAGTACTTC.

The genes are TRBV19 and TRBJ1-2; TRBD1 aligns across 7 bases. In germline, CDR1 is LNHDA, CDR2 SQIVND (reference sequence). This CDR3 contains 13 residues. J lost 4 bases, V lost 7 bases, and 6 bases had no gene match. In DNA, the CDR3 is TGTGCCAGTATTCGACAGGGTAGCTATGGCTACACCTTC. This sequence encodes CASIRQGSYGYTF.

V gene TRBV7-3 combines with J gene TRBJ2-5, with unresolved D. TRBJ2-7 matches the DNA end more closely, so the J call is doubtful. Germline V lookup: CDR1 SGHTA, CDR2 FQGTGA. CDR3 size: 12 residues. The CDR3 here is CASSGVSYEQYF. The CDR3 nucleotides read TGTGCCAGCAGCGGAGTTTCCTACGAGCAGTACTTC.

The gene calls are TRBV15 and TRBJ2-1; 7 positions agree with TRBD1. The CDR3 runs 15 residues. Per germline, CDR1 LNHNV and CDR2 YYDKDF (reference sequence). The junction had 10 bases not matched to a gene; V was cut back by 1 base and J by 10 bases. For the CDR3, the DNA is TGTGCCACCAGCAGAGGTGGGGACAGATTACTAGAGCAGTTCTTC. Translation gives CATSRGGDRLLEQFF.

J is TRBJ2-5 and V is TRBV9; no clear D gene. The CDR3 runs to 15 residues. Looked up from germline, CDR1 is SGDLS and CDR2 is YYNGEE. Deletions cut 0 bases from V and 5 bases from J, with 14 bases between. This CDR3 is CASSVDVLGLETQYF. The CDR3 coding sequence is TGTGCCAGCAGCGTAGACGTTCTGGGTTTGGAGACCCAGTACTTC.

The rearrangement links TRBV5-1 to TRBJ2-5; 9 positions match TRBD2. The CDR3 is 15 amino acids. The germline V gene has CDR1 SGHRS and CDR2 YFSETQ. The junction had 7 bases not matched to a gene; V was cut back by 4 bases and J by 3 bases. The CDR3, as DNA: TGCGCCAGCAGCCAGATACTAGCGGGTGAAGAGACCCAGTACTTC. It translates to CASSQILAGEETQYF.

This rearrangement joins TRBV28 to TRBJ2-1; D not resolved. The CDR3 contains 20 residues. V shed 3 bases and J shed 2 bases, with 26 bases lying between them. CDR1 and CDR2 from the germline V gene are MDHEN and SYDVKM. The CDR3 loop reads CASSFPPPSLLFGTYNEQFF. The DNA of the CDR3 is TGTGCCAGCAGTTTCCCGCCCCCGTCCTTGTTATTCGGCACCTACAATGAGCAGTTCTTC.

The chain uses TRBV7-3 and TRBJ1-1, with D possibly matching TRBD1 (6 bases). CDR1 SGHTA and CDR2 FQGTGA come from the germline V gene. V shed 2 bases and J shed 8 bases, with 15 bases lying between them. This CDR3 has 14 residues. CDR3 in amino acids: CASSLGAPGAEAFF. Written as DNA, the CDR3 is TGTGCCAGCAGCTTAGGGGCCCCGGGGGCCGAAGCTTTCTTT.

The V and J genes are TRBV25-1 and TRBJ2-7, with 10 bases aligning to TRBD1. CDR1 MGHDK and CDR2 SYGVNS come from the germline V gene. CDR3 length: 17 amino acids. J was trimmed by 3 bases and V by 4 bases; bases with no gene match: 12. The CDR3 DNA sequence: TGTGCCAGCAGTGGACCGGTTCCCCGGGACAGGGGCTACGAGCAGTACTTC. It codes for CASSGPVPRDRGYEQYF.

V is TRBV5-1 and J is TRBJ1-2; 8 positions agree with TRBD1. The V segment lost 0 bases and the J segment 6 bases; nucleotides outside the gene matches: 4. The CDR3 extends over 14 amino acids. Germline CDR1 is SGHRS and CDR2 is YFSETQ. CDR3 sequence reads: CASSLDRGMDGYTF. As DNA, the CDR3 is TGCGCCAGCAGCTTGGACAGGGGGATGGATGGCTACACCTTC.

The genes are TRBV28 and TRBJ2-6, with a weak D call TRBD1 (6 bases). Germline values: CDR1 MDHEN, CDR2 SYDVKM. This CDR3 is built from 15 residues. Trimming stripped 10 bases from V and 2 bases from J, with 15 bases between. The CDR3 sequence is CATEGEGAGANVLTF. Written as DNA, the CDR3 is TGTGCCACTGAGGGAGAGGGGGCTGGGGCCAACGTCCTGACTTTC.